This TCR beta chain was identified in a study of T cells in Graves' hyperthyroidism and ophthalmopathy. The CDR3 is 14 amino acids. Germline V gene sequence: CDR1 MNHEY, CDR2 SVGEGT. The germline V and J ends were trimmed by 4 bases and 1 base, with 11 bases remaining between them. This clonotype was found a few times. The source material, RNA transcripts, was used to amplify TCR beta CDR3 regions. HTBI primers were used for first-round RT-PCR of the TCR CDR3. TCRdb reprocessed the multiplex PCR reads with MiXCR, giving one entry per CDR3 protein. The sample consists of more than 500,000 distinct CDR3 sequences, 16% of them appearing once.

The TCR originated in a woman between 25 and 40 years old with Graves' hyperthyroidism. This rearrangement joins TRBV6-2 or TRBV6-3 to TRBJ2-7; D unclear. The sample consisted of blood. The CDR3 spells CASSLVQPSYEQYF. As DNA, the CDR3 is TGTGCCAGCAGTTTGGTACAGCCATCCTACGAGCAGTACTTC.